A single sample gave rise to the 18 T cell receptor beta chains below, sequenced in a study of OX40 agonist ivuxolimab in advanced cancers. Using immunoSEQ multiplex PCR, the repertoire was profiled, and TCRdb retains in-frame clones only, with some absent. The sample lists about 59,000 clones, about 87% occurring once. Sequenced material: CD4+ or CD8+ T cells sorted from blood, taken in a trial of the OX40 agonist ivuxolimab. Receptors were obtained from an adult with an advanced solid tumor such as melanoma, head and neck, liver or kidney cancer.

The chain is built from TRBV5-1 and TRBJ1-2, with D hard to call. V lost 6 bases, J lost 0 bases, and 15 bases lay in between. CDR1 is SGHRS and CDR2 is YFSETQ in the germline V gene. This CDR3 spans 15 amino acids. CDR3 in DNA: TGCGCCAGCAACGAAGGTGGAATAGCTAACTATGGCTACACCTTC. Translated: CASNEGGIANYGYTF.

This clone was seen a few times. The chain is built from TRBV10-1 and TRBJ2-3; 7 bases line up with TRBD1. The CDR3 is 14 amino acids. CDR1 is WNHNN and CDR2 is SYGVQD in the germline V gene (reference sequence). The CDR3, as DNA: TGCACACCACAGGACAGGAGCCCCACAGATACGCAGTATTTT. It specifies CTPQDRSPTDTQYF.

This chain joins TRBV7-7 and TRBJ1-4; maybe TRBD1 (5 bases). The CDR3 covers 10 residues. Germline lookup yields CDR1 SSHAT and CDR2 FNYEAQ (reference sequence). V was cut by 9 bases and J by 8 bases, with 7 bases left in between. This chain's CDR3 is CARGGEKLFF. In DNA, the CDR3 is TGTGCCAGGGGGGGGGAAAAACTGTTTTTT.

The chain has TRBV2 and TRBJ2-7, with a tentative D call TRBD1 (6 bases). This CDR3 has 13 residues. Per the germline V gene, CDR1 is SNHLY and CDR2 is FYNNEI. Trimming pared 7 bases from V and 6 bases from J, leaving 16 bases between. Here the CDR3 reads CASNPVGGPEQYF. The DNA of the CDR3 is TGTGCCAGCAATCCCGTTGGGGGCCCCGAGCAGTACTTC.

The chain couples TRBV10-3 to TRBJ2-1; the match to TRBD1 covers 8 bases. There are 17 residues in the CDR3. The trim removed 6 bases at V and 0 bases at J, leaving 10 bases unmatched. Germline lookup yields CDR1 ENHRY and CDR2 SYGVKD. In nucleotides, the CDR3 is TGTGCCATCAGCCCAAGTAACAGGGGGAACTCCTACAATGAGCAGTTCTTC. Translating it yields CAISPSNRGNSYNEQFF.

The CDR3 nucleotides are TGTGCCACTGAAGACAGGGGGCTTCAGCCCCAGCATTTT. This translates into CATEDRGLQPQHF. The chain joins TRBV6-5 to TRBJ1-5; 10 nucleotides line up with TRBD1. V gave up 10 bases and J gave up 6 bases; unmatched junction bases: 6. CDR1 is MNHEY and CDR2 is SVGAGI in the germline V gene. This CDR3 comprises 13 residues.

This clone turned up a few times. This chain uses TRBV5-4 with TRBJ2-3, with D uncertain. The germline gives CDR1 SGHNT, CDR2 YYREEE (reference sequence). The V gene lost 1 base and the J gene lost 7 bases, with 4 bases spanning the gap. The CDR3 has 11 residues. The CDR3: CASSLSNTQYF. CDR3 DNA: TGTGCCAGCAGCTTGTCGAATACGCAGTATTTT.

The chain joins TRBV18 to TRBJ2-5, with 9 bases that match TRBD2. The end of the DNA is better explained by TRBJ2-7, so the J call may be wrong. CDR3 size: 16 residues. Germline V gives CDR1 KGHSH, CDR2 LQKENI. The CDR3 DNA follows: TGTGCCAGCTCACCAAGTTCTAGCGGGACATCCTACGAGCAGTACTTC. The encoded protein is CASSPSSSGTSYEQYF.

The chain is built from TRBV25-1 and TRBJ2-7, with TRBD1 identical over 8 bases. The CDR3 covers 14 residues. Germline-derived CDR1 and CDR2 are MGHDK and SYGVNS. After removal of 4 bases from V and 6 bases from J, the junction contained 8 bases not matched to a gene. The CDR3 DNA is TGTGCCAGCAGTGCCGGGGACAGGTTTGGCGAGCAGTACTTC. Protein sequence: CASSAGDRFGEQYF.

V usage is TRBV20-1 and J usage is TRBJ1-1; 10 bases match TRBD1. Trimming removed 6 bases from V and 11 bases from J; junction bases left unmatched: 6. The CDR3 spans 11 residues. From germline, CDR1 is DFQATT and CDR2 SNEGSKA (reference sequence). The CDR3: CSALGDRGAFF. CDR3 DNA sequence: TGCAGTGCCCTGGGGGACAGGGGTGCTTTCTTT.

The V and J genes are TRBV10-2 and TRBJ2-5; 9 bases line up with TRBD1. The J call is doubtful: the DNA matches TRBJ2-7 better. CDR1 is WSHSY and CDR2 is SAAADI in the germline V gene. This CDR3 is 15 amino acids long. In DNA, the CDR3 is TGCGCCAGCAGTGCGACAGGGGGGCCTACCTACGAGCAGTACTTC. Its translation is CASSATGGPTYEQYF.

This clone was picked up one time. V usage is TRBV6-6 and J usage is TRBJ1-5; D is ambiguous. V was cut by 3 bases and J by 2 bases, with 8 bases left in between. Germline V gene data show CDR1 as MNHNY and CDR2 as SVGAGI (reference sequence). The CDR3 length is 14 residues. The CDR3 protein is CASSYRDRNQPQHF. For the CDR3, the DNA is TGTGCCAGCAGTTATAGGGATCGCAATCAGCCCCAGCATTTT.

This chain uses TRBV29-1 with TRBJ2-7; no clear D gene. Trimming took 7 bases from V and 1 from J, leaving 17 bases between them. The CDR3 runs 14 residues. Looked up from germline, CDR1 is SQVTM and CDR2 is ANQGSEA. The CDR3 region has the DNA TGCAGCGCAAGGGTTTTCGGCGAGTCCTACGAGCAGTACTTC. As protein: CSARVFGESYEQYF.

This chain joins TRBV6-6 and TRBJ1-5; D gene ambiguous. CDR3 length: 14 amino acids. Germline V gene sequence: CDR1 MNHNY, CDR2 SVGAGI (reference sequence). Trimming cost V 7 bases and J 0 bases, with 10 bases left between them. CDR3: CASTLVTSNQPQHF. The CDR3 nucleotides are TGTGCCAGCACTCTAGTTACTAGCAATCAGCCCCAGCATTTT.

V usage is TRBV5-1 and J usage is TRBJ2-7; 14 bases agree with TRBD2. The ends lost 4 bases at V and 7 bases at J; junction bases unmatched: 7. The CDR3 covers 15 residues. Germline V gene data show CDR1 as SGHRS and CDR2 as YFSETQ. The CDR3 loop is CASSETSGRASEQYF. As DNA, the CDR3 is TGCGCCAGCAGCGAGACTAGCGGGAGGGCTAGTGAGCAGTACTTC. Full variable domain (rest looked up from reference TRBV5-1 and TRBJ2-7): KAGVTQTPRYLIKTRGQQVTLSCSPISGHRSVSWYQQTPGQGLQFLFEYFSETQRNKGNFPGRFSGRQFSNSRSEMNVSTLELGDSALYLCASSETSGRASEQYFGPGTRLTVT.

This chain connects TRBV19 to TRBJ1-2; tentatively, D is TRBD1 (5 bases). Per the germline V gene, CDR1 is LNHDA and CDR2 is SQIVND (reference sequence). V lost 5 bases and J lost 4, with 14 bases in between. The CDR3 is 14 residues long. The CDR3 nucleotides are TGTGCCAGTAGTCTTGCGAGGGGAGGCTATGGCTACACCTTC. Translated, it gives CASSLARGGYGYTF.

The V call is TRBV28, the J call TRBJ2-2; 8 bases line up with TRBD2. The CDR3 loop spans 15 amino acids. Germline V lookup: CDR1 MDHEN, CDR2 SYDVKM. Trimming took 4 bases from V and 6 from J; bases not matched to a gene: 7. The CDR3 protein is CASSSSGSGAGELFF. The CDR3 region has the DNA TGTGCCAGCAGTTCAAGCGGGAGTGGGGCCGGGGAGCTGTTTTTT.

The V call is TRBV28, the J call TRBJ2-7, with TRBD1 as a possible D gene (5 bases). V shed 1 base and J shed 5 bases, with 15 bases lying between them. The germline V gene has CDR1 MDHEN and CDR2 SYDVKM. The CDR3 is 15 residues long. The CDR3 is CASSLFSGYADEQYF. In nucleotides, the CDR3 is TGTGCCAGCAGTTTATTTTCAGGGTACGCGGACGAGCAGTACTTC.